This T cell receptor beta chain was sequenced in a study of blood T cell repertoires in COVID-19 (dated by TCRdb to 2019 to 2021). Regarding the research as a whole: Samples covering the acute and convalescent phases of COVID-19 were provided by collaborators in the United States, Italy and Spain. The material from the prospective study consisted of cDNA or gDNA derived from T cells, B-cell-depleted T cells, or PBMCs. Deeply sampled blood TCRbeta repertoires from subjects exposed to, actively infected with, or recovered from COVID-19 were included in the dataset. The repertoires were released in a freely available public database meant as a resource for research on the immune response to SARS-CoV-2. The samples were drawn from two sources: the first 160 participants of the ongoing ImmuneRACE study, and 1,000 to 1,500 subjects contributed by 6 global collaborators. The sample metadata nearly always contained a de-identified subject ID, COVID-19 status, age in years and sex. HLA class I and class II types, where available, came from metadata supplied by the sample provider rather than from assay-based typing.

TCRbeta CDR3 regions were amplified from genomic DNA using the immunoSEQ Assay, a bias-controlled multiplex PCR. Regarding the original processing steps: The number of nucleated cells in each sample was estimated from the amplification of reference gene primers within the assay. Sequence reads were collapsed and filtered to measure the absolute abundance of every unique TCRbeta CDR3 rearrangement. For each sample, productive Simpson clonality was calculated as the square root of Simpson's diversity index over productive rearrangements. Held by TCRdb, this immuneACCESS table contains in-frame sequences only and omits some clones. Under half of the omission traces to an unresolved V gene where checked; the cause of the rest is unknown. The D gene and trimming were derived from the DNA, and the V and J assignments and clone size from that table. This sample gives under 200,000 clones in total; 83% of them show up just once. Approximately 1.5% of the sample comes from the top ten.

Collaborating institutions collected whole blood in K2EDTA tubes following their own protocols. Collaborator samples were shipped for TCRbeta analysis as frozen whole blood, isolated PBMCs, or DNA extracted from either sample type. Of note for this clone: The specificity of this receptor is unknown. No base qualities exist here, and no much larger clone lies one base off it.

Beyond this particular receptor, the publication reports: How much clinical and demographic metadata was included differed by source and by participant, and the metadata was provided uncurated.

V is clipped by 6 bases and J by 6 bases, and the sequence between their germline boundaries is 15 bases long. Including cysteine and phenylalanine, the CDR3 has 13 amino acids. This entry keeps only the CDR3 DNA: 39 bases, framed from base 1. The chain employs TRBV12-3 or TRBV12-4 and TRBJ2-7, with TRBD1 as a weak D call on 5 bases. Source material: peripheral blood. The receptor's source is a human donor in a cohort sampled during active COVID-19. The DNA is as follows: TGTGCCAGCAGCCCGGACATTTTGGGCGAGCAGTACTTC. Its translation is CASSPDILGEQYF.